This TCR beta chain stems from a study of shared clonotypes between healthy human individuals. The study's findings and limits: There were few donors, and this limited the genetic and exposure-history diversity represented.

Donors were healthy HIV-negative adults without recently reported acute infections or vaccinations. Regarding this clone: What it binds is unknown.

The CDR3 is made up of 15 amino acids. The junction had 7 bases not matched to a gene; V was cut back by 3 bases and J by 4 bases. Germline V gene lookup returns CDR1 SGHRS and CDR2 YFSETQ. Produced via immunoSEQ multiplex PCR; TCRdb's table is partial and in-frame only. The table shows some 660,000 clones, with less than 80% occurring only once. Specimen: memory CD4+ T cells sorted from blood. Subset reported: CD45RA-negative fraction. The rearrangement uses TRBV5-1 and TRBJ1-1, with TRBD1 matching 9 bases. The sequence was obtained from a woman aged 25 to 39 in good health. The CDR3 region is CASSSEDRGVTEAFF. CDR3 in DNA: TGCGCCAGCAGCTCGGAGGACAGGGGAGTCACTGAAGCTTTCTTT.